A single T cell receptor beta chain is shown here with its context. Which antigen it targets is not known. The sample holds no much larger clone one base away, and base qualities are not on file. The sample belongs to a study of blood T cell repertoires in COVID-19 (dated by TCRdb to about 2020). Looking at the study overall: Samples covering the acute and convalescent phases of COVID-19 were provided by collaborators in the United States, Italy and Spain. The prospective study material was composed of cDNA or gDNA derived from T cells, B-cell-depleted T cells, or PBMCs. Subjects who had been exposed to COVID-19, were actively infected with it, or had recovered from it provided the deeply sampled blood TCRbeta repertoires that made up the dataset. The repertoires were released in a freely available public database intended as a resource for research on the immune response to SARS-CoV-2. The samples were drawn from two sources: the first 160 participants of the ongoing ImmuneRACE study, and 1,200 or so subjects contributed by 6 global collaborators. Nearly every sample came with metadata listing a de-identified subject ID, COVID-19 status, age in years and sex. Where available, HLA class I and class II types were obtained from metadata supplied by the sample provider rather than from assay-based typing. Here is what the overall study found, with its caveats: How much clinical and demographic metadata was included differed by source and by participant, and the metadata was provided uncurated.

The cysteine opens and the phenylalanine closes a CDR3 of 15 amino acids. Only the CDR3 portion is preserved as DNA: 45 bases, with reading frame beginning at the first base. The germline V end is reduced by 4 bases and the J end by 7 bases; junction bases left unmatched: 7. CDR1 and CDR2, per the germline V gene, are ENHRY and SYGVKD. TCRbeta CDR3 regions were amplified from genomic DNA by means of the immunoSEQ Assay, a bias-controlled multiplex PCR. On the study's bioinformatics: The number of nucleated cells in each sample was estimated by amplification of reference gene primers within the assay. Sequence reads were collapsed and filtered to measure the absolute abundance of every unique TCRbeta CDR3 rearrangement. For each sample, productive Simpson clonality was calculated by taking the square root of Simpson's diversity index across productive rearrangements. TCRdb stores this immuneACCESS table with in-frame sequences only. Part of the clones is absent; in the studies checked, under half of the shortfall reflects unresolved V genes, and no reason is known for the rest. D and trimming were read from the DNA, whereas the V and J calls and clone size are those reported in that table. Recorded for this sample are 80,000 to 130,000 clones; approximately 85% of them occurred a single time. 6.5% of the sample is taken by the ten largest.

The collaborating institutions used their own protocols to collect whole blood in K2EDTA tubes. For TCRbeta analysis, collaborators shipped samples in one of three forms: frozen whole blood, isolated PBMCs, or DNA extracted from either of those sample types. The sample consisted of peripheral blood. The chain joins TRBV10-3 to TRBJ2-1; 10 of the junction bases match TRBD2. The TCR comes from a woman aged 55-69 years with acute or convalescent COVID-19. The nucleotides are TGTGCCATCAGTGGAGCGGGAGGGCCGGAAAATGAGCAGTTCTTC. It specifies CAISGAGGPENEQFF.